These 11 T cell receptor beta chains share one sample of origin, sequenced in a study of OX40 agonist ivuxolimab in advanced cancers. Clones were read by immunoSEQ multiplex PCR, and TCRdb kept only the in-frame ones, dropping some. Of roughly 30,000 clones listed, roughly 86% were seen once; the top ten hold 28%. The sample in question was CD4+ or CD8+ T cells sorted from blood, obtained in a trial of the OX40 agonist ivuxolimab. The receptors derive from an adult with an advanced solid tumor such as melanoma, head and neck, liver or kidney cancer.

This clone was recorded once. The chain has TRBV27 and TRBJ2-6; possibly TRBD2 for D (5 bases). Germline assignment: CDR1 MNHEY and CDR2 SMNVEV (reference sequence). The CDR3 spans 16 residues. V was trimmed by 10 bases and J by 0 bases, leaving 16 bases between them. This CDR3 is CATVHLGSSGANVLTF. CDR3 in DNA: TGTGCCACCGTGCACCTAGGGAGCTCTGGGGCCAACGTCCTGACTTTC.

J is TRBJ1-1 and V is TRBV27, with 7 bases matching TRBD1. The CDR3 runs 14 residues. After removal of 5 bases from V and 1 base from J, the junction contained 4 bases not matched to a gene. CDR1 MNHEY and CDR2 SMNVEV come from the germline V gene (reference sequence). The CDR3 region has the DNA TGTGCCAGCAGTCTGGGACAGACGAACACTGAAGCTTTCTTT. This codes for CASSLGQTNTEAFF.

The CDR3 DNA reads TGTGCCAGCAGCCCGGGACTCCTTGGCTACACCTTC. Translating gives CASSPGLLGYTF. The rearrangement joins TRBV7-6 to TRBJ1-2; D is perhaps TRBD1 (5 bases). The V end lost 5 bases, the J end lost 7 bases, and 11 bases lay between the germline ends. Germline CDR1 SGHVS, CDR2 FNYEAQ. This CDR3 has 12 amino acids.

The DNA for the CDR3 is TGTGCCAGCAGCTTAGGGACTAGCGGGGGGGCCGGCACAGATACGCAGTATTTT. This codes for CASSLGTSGGAGTDTQYF. The chain is built from TRBV11-2 and TRBJ2-3, with 15 bases identical to TRBD2. The J segment lost 1 base and the V segment lost 1 base, leaving 3 bases of the junction unmatched. Per the germline V gene, CDR1 is SGHAT and CDR2 is FQNNGV. CDR3 length: 18 residues.

The chain recombines TRBV27 with TRBJ1-2; a possible D gene is TRBD1 (6 bases). The germline V gene has CDR1 MNHEY and CDR2 SMNVEV (reference sequence). The CDR3 extends over 14 amino acids. Trimming stripped 6 bases from V and 5 bases from J, with 16 bases between. The CDR3 here is CASSSRGDGYGYTF. CDR3 DNA: TGTGCCAGCAGCTCAAGGGGGGACGGATATGGCTACACCTTC.

V usage is TRBV7-8 and J usage is TRBJ1-5; tentative D call: TRBD1 (5 bases). The germline V gene encodes CDR1 SGHVS and CDR2 FQNEAQ. The V end lost 4 bases, the J end lost 2 bases, and 15 bases lay between the germline ends. The CDR3 runs 16 residues. CDR3: CASSSREFAGNQPQHF. CDR3 nucleotide sequence: TGTGCCAGCAGCTCCAGGGAGTTTGCGGGCAATCAGCCCCAGCATTTT.

The chain uses TRBV2 and TRBJ2-3; the match to TRBD2 covers 12 bases. After removal of 6 bases from V and 4 bases from J, the junction contained 8 bases not matched to a gene. CDR1 is SNHLY and CDR2 is FYNNEI in the germline V gene. This CDR3 is built from 16 residues. CDR3 protein: CASSLSTSGGADTQYF. CDR3 bases: TGTGCCAGCAGCCTTTCGACTAGCGGGGGAGCAGATACGCAGTATTTT.

The chain carries TRBV6-1 and TRBJ2-7, with TRBD1 matching 12 bases. CDR1 is MNHNS, CDR2 SASEGT, per germline. CDR3 length: 17 residues. The junction had 7 bases not matched to a gene; V was cut back by 0 bases and J by 4 bases. CDR3 region: CASSEAAGQGAPYEQYF. The CDR3 DNA follows: TGTGCCAGCAGTGAAGCCGCGGGACAGGGGGCTCCTTACGAGCAGTACTTC.

J is TRBJ2-7 and V is TRBV5-6, with D unclear. The CDR3 consists of 13 residues. With 2 bases removed from V and 4 bases from J, the gap between germline ends came to 10 bases. Germline V gene data show CDR1 as SGHDT and CDR2 as YYEEEE. The CDR3 reads CASSFADGYEQYF. CDR3 in DNA: TGTGCCAGCAGCTTTGCAGACGGTTACGAGCAGTACTTC.

The genes are TRBV6-5 and TRBJ1-2; D unclear. From germline, CDR1 is MNHEY and CDR2 SVGAGI. V was cut by 0 bases and J by 4 bases, with 12 bases left in between. The CDR3 totals 15 residues. The CDR3 sequence is CASSYSEELIYGYTF. Here the CDR3 DNA reads TGTGCCAGCAGTTACTCGGAAGAACTGATCTATGGCTACACCTTC.

The chain has TRBV28 and TRBJ2-5, with D possibly being TRBD1 (6 bases). The end of the DNA fits TRBJ2-7 better, so the J call may be wrong. The CDR3 runs to 12 residues. Germline V CDR1 and CDR2: MDHEN, SYDVKM. Here the CDR3 reads CASTEGGYEQYF. The CDR3 DNA reads as TGTGCCAGCACCGAAGGGGGCTACGAGCAGTACTTC.